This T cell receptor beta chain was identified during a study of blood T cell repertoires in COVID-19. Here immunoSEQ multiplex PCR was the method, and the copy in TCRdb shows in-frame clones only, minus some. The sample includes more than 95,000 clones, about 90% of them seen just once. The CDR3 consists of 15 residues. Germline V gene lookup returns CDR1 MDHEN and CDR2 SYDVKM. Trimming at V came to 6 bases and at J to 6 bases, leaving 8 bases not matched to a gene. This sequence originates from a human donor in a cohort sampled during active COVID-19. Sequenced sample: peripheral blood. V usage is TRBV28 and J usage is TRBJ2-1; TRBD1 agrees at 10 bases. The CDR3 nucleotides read TGTGCCAGCAGCCAGCCTGGACAGGGGGTCAATGAGCAGTTCTTC. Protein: CASSQPGQGVNEQFF.